Given below is one TCR beta chain in context. The entry originates in a study of blood T cell repertoires in COVID-19. Study details: The samples span acute and convalescent COVID-19 from the United States, Italy and Spain.

TCRdb keeps only in-frame clones here, not all; method: immunoSEQ multiplex PCR. The sample contains 200,000 to 300,000 clones, approximately 85% of which appear only once. Trimming took off 0 bases at V and 0 bases at J, with 10 bases between the two ends. CDR1 SGHAT and CDR2 FQNNGV come from the germline V gene. The CDR3 loop spans 16 amino acids. The sequencing sample was made of PBMCs or T cells enriched from blood (not recorded which). This clonotype was sampled from a woman between 50 and 59 years old with acute COVID-19. The rearrangement uses TRBV11-2 and TRBJ2-3; D gene unclear. The CDR3 reads CASSLDQATSTDTQYF. The CDR3 bases are TGTGCCAGCAGCTTAGATCAGGCAACCAGCACAGATACGCAGTATTTT.